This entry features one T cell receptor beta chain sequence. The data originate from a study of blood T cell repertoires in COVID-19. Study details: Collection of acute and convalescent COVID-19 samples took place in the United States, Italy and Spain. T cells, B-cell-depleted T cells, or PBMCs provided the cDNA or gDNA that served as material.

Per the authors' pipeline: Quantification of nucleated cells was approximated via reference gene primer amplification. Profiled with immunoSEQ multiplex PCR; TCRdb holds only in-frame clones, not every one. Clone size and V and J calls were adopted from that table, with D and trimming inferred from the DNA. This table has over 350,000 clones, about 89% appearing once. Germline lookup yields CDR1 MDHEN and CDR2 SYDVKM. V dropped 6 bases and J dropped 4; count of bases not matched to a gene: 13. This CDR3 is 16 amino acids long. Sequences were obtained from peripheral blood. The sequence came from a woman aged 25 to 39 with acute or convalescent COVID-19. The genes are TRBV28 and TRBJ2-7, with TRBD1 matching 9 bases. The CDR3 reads CASRPLRDRERYEQYF. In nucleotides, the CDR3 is TGTGCCAGCAGGCCCCTTCGGGACAGGGAACGGTACGAGCAGTACTTC.